This T cell receptor (beta chain) was obtained from a study of T cells in Graves' hyperthyroidism and ophthalmopathy. Study-level information: Before any treatment, at initial diagnosis, peripheral blood was collected.

Template material for amplifying TCR beta CDR3 regions consisted of RNA transcripts. First-round RT-PCR with HTBI primers amplified the TCR CDR3 region. From the multiplex PCR reads, TCRdb called clonotypes with MiXCR, one entry per CDR3 protein. The table has about 340,000 distinct CDR3 sequences, 18% seen once. Many counts were recorded for this clonotype. The study defined stable Graves' hyperthyroidism as no ophthalmopathy progression within 18 months. Hyperthyroidism was newly diagnosed in patients aged 18 to 65 (duration under 2 months). Researchers barred patients who had uncontrolled infection, other autoimmune disease, pregnancy or lactation. The V and J ends lost 4 bases and 2 bases, in that order; junction bases with no gene match: 9. This CDR3 is built from 15 residues. Germline V gives CDR1 GTSNPN, CDR2 SVGIG (reference sequence).

V usage is TRBV30 and J usage is TRBJ2-5; TRBD2 matches 8 bases. Sequenced input: blood. The sequence was obtained from a woman aged 50 to 65 with Graves' hyperthyroidism. The DNA of the CDR3 is TGTGCCTGGACTGGCCTGGCGGGGGGTCAAGAGACCCAGTACTTC. This sequence encodes CAWTGLAGGQETQYF.